These T cell receptor beta chains were read from a single sample in a study of cytomegalovirus exposure and HLA in healthy donors. Profiling relied on immunoSEQ multiplex PCR, and the TCRdb table lists in-frame clones only, not all of them. The table shows about 100,000 clones, with around three quarters occurring only once. Sequencing was done on a sample of PBMCs. The source of these receptors is a man aged 25 to 40 in good health and CMV-seronegative. The CDR3 runs from the conserved cysteine through the conserved F or W. D genes are given only for firm matches. Size is stated for part of the rows, as once, few or many counts, or as a class when the clone is expanded.

V	J	size	D	DNA	CDR3
TRBV10-2	TRBJ2-3	NA	NA	TGCGCCTCAAAATGGCTGGATACGCAGTATTTT	CASKWLDTQYF
TRBV30	TRBJ2-1	NA	NA	TGTGCCCGCGGGGTTTTCGATGAGCAGTTCTTC	CARGVFDEQFF
TRBV5-1	TRBJ2-1	NA	TRBD1	TGCGCCAGCAGCACCGGACAGGGCAGCTCCTACAATGAGCAGTTCTTC	CASSTGQGSSYNEQFF
TRBV19	TRBJ1-6	NA	NA	TGTGCCAGTAGGGGCGGCGGGGAAATTTCACCCCTCCACTTT	CASRGGGEISPLHF
TRBV5-6	TRBJ1-2	NA	NA	TGTGCCAGCAGCTTAGACATCAGCGGCTATGGCTACACCTTC	CASSLDISGYGYTF
TRBV5-4	TRBJ2-3	NA	TRBD2	TGTGCCAGCAGCTTGGGACTAGCGGGAAGAGATACGCAGTATTTT	CASSLGLAGRDTQYF
TRBV4-1	TRBJ2-3	NA	NA	TGCGCCAGCAGCCAAGTAATGGATACGCAGTATTTT	CASSQVMDTQYF
TRBV28	TRBJ1-1	once	TRBD1	TGTGCCAGCAGGCGGACAGGGGGAGACACTGAAGCTTTCTTT	CASRRTGGDTEAFF
TRBV25-1	TRBJ1-1	few	NA	TGTGCCAGCAGTGAATCGGCAGGGAACACTGAAGCTTTCTTT	CASSESAGNTEAFF
TRBV30	TRBJ2-1	NA	TRBD2	TGTGCCTGGAGTGTACGTTCTAGCGGGTATAATGAGCAGTTCTTC	CAWSVRSSGYNEQFF
TRBV6-1	TRBJ2-7	NA	NA	TGTGCCAGCAGCCAAAGGGGGGGTCCAACCTACGAGCAGTACTTC	CASSQRGGPTYEQYF
TRBV6-1	TRBJ1-5	NA	TRBD1	TGTGCCAGCAGTGAATCTAACAGGGGGCTGAGCAATCAGCCCCAGCATTTT	CASSESNRGLSNQPQHF
TRBV2	TRBJ1-6	NA	NA	TGTGCCAGCATCCGAGATGGGGCAGTTTCTTCACCCCTCCACTTT	CASIRDGAVSSPLHF
TRBV6-1	TRBJ2-7	NA	NA	TGTGCCAGCAGTGAAATCGCCCAGTCCTACGAGCAGTACTTC	CASSEIAQSYEQYF
TRBV5-1	TRBJ2-5	NA	TRBD1	TGCGCCAGCAGCTGGGGACAGTCTCAAGAGACCCAGTACTTC	CASSWGQSQETQYF
TRBV19	TRBJ1-1	NA	NA	TGTGCCAGTAGTAGCAGGGTGTACACTGAAGCTTTCTTT	CASSSRVYTEAFF
TRBV11-2	TRBJ2-1	NA	NA	TGTGCCACCAGTATGAGCTCCTACAATGAGCAGTTCTTC	CATSMSSYNEQFF
TRBV28	TRBJ2-3	NA	TRBD1	TGTGCCAGCACCCTTGGGGACAGGGCCGTAGATACGCAGTATTTT	CASTLGDRAVDTQYF
TRBV6-4	TRBJ2-1	NA	TRBD2	TGTGCCAGCAGTGACTCTAGCGGGGGGGCCAATGAGCAGTTCTTC	CASSDSSGGANEQFF
TRBV4-1	TRBJ1-1	NA	NA	TGCGCCAGCAGCCAAGATTTTCGGAGTCGCCCACAGGGACTGAACACTGAAGCTTTCTTT	CASSQDFRSRPQGLNTEAFF
TRBV7-9	TRBJ1-4	NA	TRBD1	TGTGCCAGCAGCTTTAAAACCGGGACAGGGGGTGAAAAACTGTTTTTT	CASSFKTGTGGEKLFF